The present entry profiles one T cell receptor (beta chain) with its context. As yet, its antigen is unknown. These data are taken from a study of cytomegalovirus exposure and HLA in healthy donors. Study outcomes and limitations: For most TCR beta V segments, an earlier analysis put the productive rate at about 87% or about 30% of the time. Specificity for CMV antigens was confirmed in vitro for a few of the CMV-associated chains.

The V gene lost 2 bases and the J gene lost 5 bases, with 9 bases spanning the gap. The germline V gene encodes CDR1 MNHEY and CDR2 SVGAGI. The CDR3 is 13 amino acids. Vbeta (60) and Jbeta (13) primers were used in the PCR. The method was immunoSEQ multiplex PCR; TCRdb's version includes in-frame clones alone and lacks a portion of them. Seen here are 250,000 or so clones, 80% to 95% observed once, and the top ten hold 1.5% to 2%. This rearrangement joins TRBV6-5 to TRBJ1-1, with D perhaps TRBD1 (6 bases). The sequencing input was PBMCs. The receptor's source is a girl aged 2-10 years in good health and CMV-seronegative. In nucleotides, the CDR3 is TGTGCCAGCAGTTACCTTCAGGGGACTGAAGCTTTCTTT. Residues: CASSYLQGTEAFF.